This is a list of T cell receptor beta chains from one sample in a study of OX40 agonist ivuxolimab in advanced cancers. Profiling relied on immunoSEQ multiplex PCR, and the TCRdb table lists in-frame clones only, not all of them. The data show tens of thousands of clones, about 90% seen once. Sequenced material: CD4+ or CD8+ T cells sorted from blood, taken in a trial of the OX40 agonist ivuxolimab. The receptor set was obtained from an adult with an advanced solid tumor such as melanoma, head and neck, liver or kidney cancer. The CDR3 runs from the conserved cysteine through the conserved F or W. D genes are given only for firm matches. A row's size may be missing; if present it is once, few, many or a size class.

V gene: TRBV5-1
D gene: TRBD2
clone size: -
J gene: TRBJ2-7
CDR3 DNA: TGCGCCAGCAGCTTCGGAATACTAGCGCAAAGCTCCTACGAGCAGTACTTC
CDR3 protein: CASSFGILAQSSYEQYF

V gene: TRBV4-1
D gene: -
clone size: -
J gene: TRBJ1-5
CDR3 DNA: TGCGCCAGCAGCCAAGTTTTAGGAAATCAGCCCCAGCATTTT
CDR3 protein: CASSQVLGNQPQHF

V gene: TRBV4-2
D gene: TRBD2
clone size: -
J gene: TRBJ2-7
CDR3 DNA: TGTGCCAGCAGCCACCAACTAGCGGGGATCTACGAGCAGTACTTC
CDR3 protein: CASSHQLAGIYEQYF

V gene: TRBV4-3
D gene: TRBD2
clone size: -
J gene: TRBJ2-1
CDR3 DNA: TGCGCCAGCAGCCCGACGTCTAGCGGGGCCTACAATGAGCAGTTCTTC
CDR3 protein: CASSPTSSGAYNEQFF

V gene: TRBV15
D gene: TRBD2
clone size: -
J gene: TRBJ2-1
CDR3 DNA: TGTGCCACCAGCAGAACGTGGGGGCCGGGACTAGCGGACAATGAGCAGTTCTTC
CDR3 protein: CATSRTWGPGLADNEQFF

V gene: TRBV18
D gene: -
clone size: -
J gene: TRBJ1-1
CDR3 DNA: TGTGCCAGCTCACCATCCGTGGGGCTTGGCACTGAAGCTTTCTTT
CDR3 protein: CASSPSVGLGTEAFF

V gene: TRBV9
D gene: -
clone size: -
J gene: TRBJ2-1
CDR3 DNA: TGTGCCAGCAGCGTACTGTACGACCATGAGCAGTTCTTC
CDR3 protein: CASSVLYDHEQFF

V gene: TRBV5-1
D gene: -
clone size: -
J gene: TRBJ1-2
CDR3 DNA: TGCGCCAGCAGCCACGGGGTTGACTATGGCTACACCTTC
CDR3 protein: CASSHGVDYGYTF

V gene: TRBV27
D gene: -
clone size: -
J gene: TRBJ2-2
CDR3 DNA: TGTGCCAGCAGTACCGGGGAGGGGGCGGAGGGAGGCGGGGAGCTGTTTTTT
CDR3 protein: CASSTGEGAEGGGELFF

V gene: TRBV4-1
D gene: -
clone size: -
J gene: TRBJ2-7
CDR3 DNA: TGCGCCAGCAGCCCAACTACCGCCGTCTACGAGCAGTACTTC
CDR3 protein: CASSPTTAVYEQYF

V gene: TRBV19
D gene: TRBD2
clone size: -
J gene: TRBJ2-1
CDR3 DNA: TGTGCCAGTAGTATAGATGGCGGGAGGGGCAATGAGCAGTTCTTC
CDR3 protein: CASSIDGGRGNEQFF

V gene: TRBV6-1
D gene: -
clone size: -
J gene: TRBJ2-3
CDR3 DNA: TGTGCCAGCAGTGATTGGGACGGACGCACAGATACGCAGTATTTT
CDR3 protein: CASSDWDGRTDTQYF

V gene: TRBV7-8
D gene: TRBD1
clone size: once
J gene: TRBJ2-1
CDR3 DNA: TGTGCCAGCAGCTTGGGGACAGGGAATTATGAGCAGTTCTTC
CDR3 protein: CASSLGTGNYEQFF

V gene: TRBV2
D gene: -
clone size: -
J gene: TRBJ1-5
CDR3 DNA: TGTGCCAGCTCCACACCGGGGATTGGCAATCAGCCCCAGCATTTT
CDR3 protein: CASSTPGIGNQPQHF

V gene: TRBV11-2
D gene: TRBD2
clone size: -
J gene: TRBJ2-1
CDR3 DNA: TGTGCCAGCAGCCCCAGAGGGTCTAGCGGGGATATCTCCTACAATGAGCAGTTCTTC
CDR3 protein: CASSPRGSSGDISYNEQFF

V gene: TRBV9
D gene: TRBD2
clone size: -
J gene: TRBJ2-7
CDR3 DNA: TGTGCCAGCGGTTATCCTATAGCGGGAGGGCCTTTGAACGAGCAGTACTTC
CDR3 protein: CASGYPIAGGPLNEQYF

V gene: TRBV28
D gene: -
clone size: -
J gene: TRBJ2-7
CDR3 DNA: TGTGCCAGCAGTTTAGTTGGCTACCCTGTAGGAGGGTTGGACGAGCAGTACTTC
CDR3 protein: CASSLVGYPVGGLDEQYF

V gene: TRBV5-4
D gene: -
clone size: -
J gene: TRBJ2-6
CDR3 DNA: TGTGCCAGCAGCTACCCCTCTTTGTATGCCAACGTCCTGACTTTC
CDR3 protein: CASSYPSLYANVLTF

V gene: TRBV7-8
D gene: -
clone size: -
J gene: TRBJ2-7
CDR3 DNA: TGTGCCAGCAGCTTAGCGGTGGGAACCTACGAGCAGTACTTC
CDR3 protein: CASSLAVGTYEQYF

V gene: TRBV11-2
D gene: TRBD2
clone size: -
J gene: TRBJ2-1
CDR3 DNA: TGTGCCAGCAGCTCTTTAGCGGGAGAACACAATGAGCAGTTCTTC
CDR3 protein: CASSSLAGEHNEQFF

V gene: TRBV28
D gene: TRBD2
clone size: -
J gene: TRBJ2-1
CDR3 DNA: TGTGCCAGCAGTTTATCCAGCGGGAGCCCCTACAATGAGCAGTTCTTC
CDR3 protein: CASSLSSGSPYNEQFF

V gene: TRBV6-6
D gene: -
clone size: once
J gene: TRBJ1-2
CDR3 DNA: TGTGCCAGCAGCCCGACAGGCTCTGGCTACACCTTC
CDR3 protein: CASSPTGSGYTF

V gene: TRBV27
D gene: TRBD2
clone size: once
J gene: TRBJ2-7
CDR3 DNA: TGTGCCAGCAGTCTCAGACTAGCGGGTGCTAGCTCCTACGAGCAGTACTTC
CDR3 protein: CASSLRLAGASSYEQYF

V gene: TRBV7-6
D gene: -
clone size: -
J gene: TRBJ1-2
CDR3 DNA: TGTGCCAGCAGCAGAGGGGGGGCCAGTGGCTACACCTTC
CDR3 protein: CASSRGGASGYTF

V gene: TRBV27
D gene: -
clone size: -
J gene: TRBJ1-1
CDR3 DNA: TGTGCCAGCCGATTGATATTCGGGGCCACTGAAGCTTTCTTT
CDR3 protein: CASRLIFGATEAFF

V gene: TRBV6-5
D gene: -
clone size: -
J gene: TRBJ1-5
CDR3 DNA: TGTGCCAGCAGAGCCACAGAGACTAGCAATCAGCCCCAGCATTTT
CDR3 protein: CASRATETSNQPQHF

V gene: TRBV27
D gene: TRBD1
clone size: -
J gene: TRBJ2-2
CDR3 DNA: TGTGCCAGCAGTTCTTGGGACAGGGTAACCGGGGAGCTGTTTTTT
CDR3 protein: CASSSWDRVTGELFF

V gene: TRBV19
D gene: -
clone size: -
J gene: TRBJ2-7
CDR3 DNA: TGTGCCAGTAGTATGATCGGCCGATCCTACGAGCAGTACTTC
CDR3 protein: CASSMIGRSYEQYF